This entry concerns a single T cell receptor (beta chain). Its matching antigen is unknown. This record belongs to a study of OX40 agonist ivuxolimab in advanced cancers. Study findings and constraints: Mean expanded clone counts were higher in CD8+ than CD4+ T cells. The authors did not determine the antigen specificity of the expanded peripheral T cells. At 0.1 to 3.0 mg/kg and by week 6, clonal expansion occurred in CD4+ and CD8+ blood T cells.

Samples were taken at baseline and on day 1 of cycles 4 and 7. Repertoires were generated with immunoSEQ multiplex PCR, while TCRdb's copy carries only in-frame clones and drops some. Of about 86,000 clones listed, roughly 87% are singletons. In germline, CDR1 is SGHAT, CDR2 FQNNGV. V gave up 2 bases and J gave up 9 bases, with 5 bases separating them. This CDR3 has 11 amino acids. The rearrangement links TRBV11-2 to TRBJ2-1; D remains unclear. Sequenced here: CD4+ or CD8+ T cells sorted from blood, sampled in a trial of the OX40 agonist ivuxolimab. The receptor comes from an adult with an advanced solid tumor such as melanoma, head and neck, liver or kidney cancer. The CDR3 coding sequence is TGTGCCAGCAGCTTAAGGATTGAGCAGTTCTTC. Translated, it gives CASSLRIEQFF.